What follows describes a single T cell receptor (beta chain). The antigen is unknown. CDR1 MNHEY and CDR2 SMNVEV come from the germline V gene (reference sequence). The V end lost 1 base, the J end lost 3 bases, and 9 bases lay between the germline ends. This CDR3 comprises 14 residues. Regarding donors, all were healthy bone marrow donors. The data were obtained in a study of cytomegalovirus exposure and HLA in healthy donors. General observations from the study: A link between a missense DCLRE1C variant and TCR beta V- and J-gene trimming emerged from a later analysis. Most subjects' HLA-A and HLA-B alleles were reportedly predicted from TCR beta sequences. The authors later found TCR association rates varying by HLA locus, with DRB1 most and HLA-C fewest.

The PCR employed 60 Vbeta primers together with 13 Jbeta primers. The data were produced by immunoSEQ multiplex PCR, yet TCRdb's version contains in-frame clones alone and is incomplete. The table includes about 100,000 clones, 81% detected once. The clonotype comes from a man aged 25 to 40 in good health and CMV-seronegative. This chain connects TRBV27 to TRBJ1-2; D is undetermined. The sequencing input was PBMCs. In nucleotides, the CDR3 is TGTGCCAGCAGTTTATTTTTCAGGCACTATGGCTACACCTTC. This gives the protein CASSLFFRHYGYTF.